This TCR beta chain was identified during a study of cytomegalovirus exposure and HLA in healthy donors. Amplification used 60 Vbeta primers and 13 Jbeta primers. This table comes from immunoSEQ multiplex PCR, and its TCRdb copy is limited to in-frame clones, with some not included. Of around 150,000 clones listed, 80% were seen once; the top ten hold over 2%. This clone was counted a single time. CDR1 and CDR2 from the germline V gene are MNHNS and SASEGT. This CDR3 region has 12 residues. The V end was cut by 6 bases, the J end by 7 bases, with 10 bases between. The material sequenced was PBMCs. This sequence originates from a man aged 25-45 years in good health and CMV-seronegative. The J gene is TRBJ2-1, the V gene TRBV6-1, with D uncertain. This CDR3 is CASRESLNEQFF. CDR3 in DNA: TGTGCCAGCAGAGAATCCTTAAATGAGCAGTTCTTC.